This T cell receptor (beta chain) was identified during a study of CD8 T cells in Susac syndrome. Looking at the study overall: Among the Susac syndrome patients sequenced, about 6 had active disease and fewer than 10 were in remission.

Trimming cost V 1 base and J 0 bases, with 18 bases left between them. The length of the CDR3 is 18 residues. CDR1 and CDR2 from the germline V gene are MGHRA and YSYEKL. FACS was used to enrich TEMRA cells, whereas the CD8+ and CD4+ T cells were obtained by negative isolation. Reverse transcription of about 0.45 to 1 ug RNA used random hexamers. TCRdb reanalysed the immunoSEQ multiplex PCR reads using MiXCR and keeps one entry per CDR3 protein. This table has some 96,000 distinct CDR3 sequences, 95% appearing once. This sequence originates from a human donor with Susac syndrome. The specimen sequenced was CD8+ T cells from PBMCs. The V gene is TRBV4-1, the J gene TRBJ1-1; D perhaps matches TRBD1 (6 bases). CDR3 residues: CASSQGRDIPAMNTEAFF. In DNA form, the CDR3 reads TGCGCCAGCAGCCAAGGGAGGGACATCCCAGCCATGAACACTGAAGCTTTCTTT.